The 15 T cell receptor beta chains given below trace back to one sample, sequenced in a study of regulatory T cells in long-lasting Graves disease. Time point defined: newly diagnosed GD, antithyroid drugs for less than 3 months. There was RNA extracted from PBMCs, and the TCR library was made from it. Arm-PCR of CDR3 regions and iRepertoire HTBI primers were the basis on which TCR beta libraries were built. TCRdb passed the multiplex PCR reads through MiXCR, listing each CDR3 protein once. Among some 500,000 distinct CDR3 sequences listed, about 16% were seen once. The sample was also reused in another study, on T cells in Graves' hyperthyroidism and ophthalmopathy.

The starting material was peripheral blood mononuclear cells (PBMCs), obtained at new diagnosis, from a patient treated with antithyroid drugs. The origin of the receptors is a middle-aged woman with Graves disease.

This clonotype was observed at least ten times. This chain uses TRBV6-5 with TRBJ1-2; D uncertain. Between the trimmed V and J ends, which lost 0 bases and 1 base, there was a span of 15 bases. The germline CDR1 and CDR2 sequences are MNHEY and SVGAGI. The CDR3 contains 17 residues. The CDR3 DNA reads as TGTGCCAGCAGTTACTCGATTAGGGCCGCTTATAACTATGGCTACACCTTC. Translation: CASSYSIRAAYNYGYTF.

This clonotype was recorded a few times. J is TRBJ2-2 and V is TRBV29-1, with D unclear. CDR1 is SQVTM and CDR2 is ANQGSEA in the germline V gene. The CDR3 has 12 residues. Trimming removed 7 bases from V and 1 base from J, with 7 bases in between. The CDR3 here is CSARLNTGELFF. For the CDR3, the DNA is TGCAGCGCACGACTGAACACCGGGGAGCTGTTTTTT.

Comments on this clonotype: A far larger clone lies a single base away; this is likely a read error. The chain links TRBV11-3 to TRBJ2-1; 9 nucleotides match TRBD1. Germline-derived CDR1 and CDR2 are SGHNT and YENEEA. This CDR3 has 15 residues. The trim removed 4 bases at V and 13 bases at J, leaving 14 bases unmatched. This CDR3 reads CASSSEGQGGQTQFF. DNA of the CDR3: TGTGCCAGCAGCTCCGAGGGACAGGGTGGTCAGACCCAGTTCTTC.

This clonotype was observed a few times. The chain uses TRBV3-1 and TRBJ1-6; D gene ambiguous. The CDR3 consists of 14 residues. The V end lost 1 base, the J end lost 8 bases, and 9 bases lay between the germline ends. Looked up from germline, CDR1 is LGHDT and CDR2 is YNNKEL (reference sequence). As DNA, the CDR3 is TGTGCCAGCAGCCAAGCCGGGGAAGATTCACCCCTCCACTTT. Encoded protein: CASSQAGEDSPLHF.

This clonotype was picked up a small number of times. The chain combines TRBV7-2 with TRBJ2-3, with unresolved D. Germline CDR1 and CDR2: SGHTA and FQGNSA. V was cut by 5 bases and J by 6 bases, with 9 bases left in between. The CDR3 sequence is 12 residues long. CDR3 nucleotides: TGTGCCAGCAGCCCCGGGTGGGATACGCAGTATTTT. Translating it yields CASSPGWDTQYF. Looking up the rest from reference TRBV7-2 and TRBJ2-3 gives the full variable domain: GAGVSQSPSNKVTEKGKDVELRCDPISGHTALYWYRQSLGQGLEFLIYFQGNSAPDKSGLPSDRFSAERTGGSVSTLTIQRTQQEDSAVYLCASSPGWDTQYFGPGTRLTVL.

The J gene is TRBJ2-3, the V gene TRBV20-1, with 8 positions matching TRBD1. CDR1 is DFQATT and CDR2 is SNEGSKA in the germline V gene (reference sequence). The CDR3 extends over 13 amino acids. The V gene end was trimmed by 6 bases and the J gene end by 1 base; junction bases not matched to a gene: 3. The CDR3 sequence: CSAGQGGTDTQYF. CDR3 coding DNA: TGCAGTGCCGGACAGGGCGGCACAGATACGCAGTATTTT.

This clonotype turned up a few times. The chain employs TRBV9 and TRBJ2-4, with 8 bases aligning to TRBD1. Germline CDR1 reads SGDLS; CDR2 reads YYNGEE. The J segment lost 9 bases and the V segment lost 0 bases, leaving 8 bases of the junction unmatched. This CDR3 comprises 15 residues. The CDR3 coding sequence is TGTGCCAGCAGCGTAGGGGGACAGGAGCAGGGCATTCAGTACTTC. It yields the protein CASSVGGQEQGIQYF.

This clonotype was observed at least ten times. The V call is TRBV7-8, the J call TRBJ1-5; weak D call: TRBD1 (5 bases). The germline V and J ends were trimmed by 6 bases and 6 bases, with 18 bases remaining between them. Germline V CDR1 and CDR2: SGHVS, FQNEAQ. The CDR3 sequence is 15 residues long. The CDR3 sequence: CASSRSEGLGQPQHF. The DNA of the CDR3 is TGTGCCAGCAGTAGATCGGAGGGGCTAGGTCAGCCCCAGCATTTT.

The chain is built from TRBV9 and TRBJ2-2; D is unclear. Per germline, CDR1 SGDLS and CDR2 YYNGEE. This CDR3 has 12 amino acids. Trimming left V 3 bases short and J 5 bases short, with 5 bases between. CDR3 sequence: CASSGVTGELFF. The DNA of the CDR3 is TGTGCCAGCAGCGGGGTAACCGGGGAGCTGTTTTTT.

This clonotype was found a few times. This rearrangement joins TRBV9 to TRBJ1-1, with 8 bases identical to TRBD1. The CDR3 contains 15 residues. Germline V gene data show CDR1 as SGDLS and CDR2 as YYNGEE. V was pared by 0 bases and J by 1 base, with 2 bases of the junction left unmatched. Written as DNA, the CDR3 is TGTGCCAGCAGCGTAGGACAGGGGCCGAACACTGAAGCTTTCTTT. Protein sequence: CASSVGQGPNTEAFF.

The rearrangement joins TRBV5-5 to TRBJ1-5, with TRBD1 as a possible D gene (5 bases). V lost 9 bases and J 5 bases, leaving 15 bases between the germline ends. The CDR3 has 13 residues. Germline assignment: CDR1 SGHKS and CDR2 YYEKEE (reference sequence). The CDR3 is CATGGGIDQPQHF. DNA for the CDR3: TGTGCCACCGGTGGGGGAATCGATCAGCCCCAGCATTTT.

This clonotype was detected many times. V gene TRBV6-5 combines with J gene TRBJ1-2; D is perhaps TRBD1 (6 bases). The germline gives CDR1 MNHEY, CDR2 SVGAGI. The CDR3 is 15 residues long. V lost 2 bases and J 4 bases, leaving 14 bases between the germline ends. DNA for the CDR3: TGTGCCAGCAGTTACCGGGGACAATCCCTCTATGGCTACACCTTC. Protein sequence: CASSYRGQSLYGYTF.

This clonotype occurred many times. V and J are TRBV7-2 and TRBJ2-7; 9 nucleotides agree with TRBD1. Unmatched junction bases numbered 5, after V lost 2 bases and J lost 3 bases. Germline V CDR1 and CDR2: SGHTA, FQGNSA. The CDR3 loop spans 15 amino acids. In DNA form, the CDR3 reads TGTGCCAGCAGCTTAACGATGGACAGGGGCTACGAGCAGTACTTC. Translated, it gives CASSLTMDRGYEQYF.

V gene TRBV6-1 combines with J gene TRBJ1-2; 7 bases map to TRBD1. In germline, CDR1 is MNHNS, CDR2 SASEGT. V lost 5 bases to trimming and J lost 9 bases; unmatched junction nucleotides: 9. This CDR3 has 13 amino acids. CDR3 loop: CASSPGTASRYTF. CDR3 sequence (DNA): TGTGCCAGCAGTCCAGGGACAGCCAGCCGCTACACCTTC.

This clonotype was counted at least ten times. This chain connects TRBV12-3 or TRBV12-4 to TRBJ2-3; 7 bases map to TRBD2. After removal of 5 bases from V and 9 bases from J, the junction contained 8 bases not matched to a gene. CDR3 length: 13 amino acids. CDR3 bases: TGTGCCAGCAGTGGGGACTATCTCGGGACGCAGTATTTT. It encodes CASSGDYLGTQYF.